Listed below are T cell receptor beta chains from one sample, sequenced in a study of shared clonotypes between healthy human individuals. The protocol was immunoSEQ multiplex PCR, while the TCRdb copy is restricted to in-frame clones and leaves out a portion. Of about 2.4 million clones in the sample, roughly 93% were seen once. The specimen was naive CD4+ T cells from PBMCs. Source of these receptors: a man younger than 35 in good health. Some clones in this sample may be carry-over from other donors' samples. CDR3s include the opening cysteine and the closing phenylalanine or tryptophan. Each record gives: clone size, D gene, V gene, J gene, CDR3 DNA, CDR3 protein. D genes are given only for firm matches. Rows may omit the clone size; those that give it use once, few, many or a size class.

>.|.|TRBV28|TRBJ2-1
TGTGCCAGCAGTATAATCTACAATGAGCAGTTCTTC
CASSIIYNEQFF
>.|.|TRBV6-6|TRBJ2-7
TGTGCCACCACTGAAGCCTACGAGCAGTACTTC
CATTEAYEQYF
>.|TRBD1|TRBV11-2|TRBJ2-5
TGTGCCAGCAGCTTAACCAGGGGGCTAGAGACCCAGTACTTC
CASSLTRGLETQYF
>.|TRBD1|TRBV15|TRBJ2-5
TGTGCCACCAGCTTACGGACAGGGAAAGAGACCCAGTACTTC
CATSLRTGKETQYF
>.|.|TRBV28|TRBJ1-2
TGTGCCAGCAGCGGTAAAGGTTTGGGGGCAAATGGCTACACCTTC
CASSGKGLGANGYTF
>.|.|TRBV6-1|TRBJ2-3
TGTGCCAGCAGCGCTGGGTGGACAAGCACAGATACGCAGTATTTT
CASSAGWTSTDTQYF
>.|.|TRBV28|TRBJ2-1
TGTGCCAGCAGTACCCGGGACTTCATAGAGCAGTTCTTC
CASSTRDFIEQFF
>.|.|TRBV6-6|TRBJ1-5
TGTGCCAGCAGTCGGGAAGGCAATCAGCCCCAGCATTTT
CASSREGNQPQHF
>once|.|TRBV5-4|TRBJ2-3
TGTGCCAGCAGGGGCGTGGACACAGATACGCAGTATTTT
CASRGVDTDTQYF
>.|.|TRBV9|TRBJ1-3
TGTGCCAGCAGCGTAGCTCCCGGGGGTGACACCATATATTTT
CASSVAPGGDTIYF
>.|TRBD2|TRBV19|TRBJ2-1
TGTGCCAGTAGTACCTATCCCGGGACTAGCTACAATGAGCAGTTCTTC
CASSTYPGTSYNEQFF
>.|.|TRBV4-2|TRBJ1-2
TGTGCCAGCAGACATGAACAGGGCAGGGAAGATGGCTACACCTTC
CASRHEQGREDGYTF
>few|.|TRBV30|TRBJ1-2
TGTGCCTGGAGTACGGGCTATGGCTACACCTTC
CAWSTGYGYTF
>.|.|TRBV11-2|TRBJ2-7
TGTGCCAGCAGCTTAGAGTCCTTTCGGGTAGGGCAGTACTTC
CASSLESFRVGQYF
>.|TRBD1|TRBV5-1|TRBJ1-4
TGCGCCAGCAGCGTTGGGACAGGGTCTGAAAAACTGTTTTTT
CASSVGTGSEKLFF
>.|TRBD2|TRBV2|TRBJ2-7
TGTGCCAGCAGTGGGACTAGCGGGAGGGCCCCCGAGCAGTACTTC
CASSGTSGRAPEQYF
>.|.|TRBV5-1|TRBJ2-5
TGCGCCAGCAGCTTGAGGGCGGGAATAGAGACCCAGTACTTC
CASSLRAGIETQYF
>.|.|TRBV6-5|TRBJ1-2
TGTGCCAGCAGTTACCGGTCCCTAGACGTACGGGGTGGCTACACCTTC
CASSYRSLDVRGGYTF
>.|.|TRBV19|TRBJ1-5
TGTGCCAGTAGTAAGGACCGGGTGGGCAATCAGCCCCAGCATTTT
CASSKDRVGNQPQHF
>.|TRBD1|TRBV10-1|TRBJ2-5
TGCGCCAGCACGACCGAACGGACAGGGAGAAGATGGGAGACCCAGTACTTC
CASTTERTGRRWETQYF
>once|TRBD1|TRBV9|TRBJ1-2
TGTGCCAGCAGCGCTGTCCCGGGACAGGGGAGAGTAAACTATGGCTACACCTTC
CASSAVPGQGRVNYGYTF
>.|TRBD1|TRBV5-1|TRBJ1-2
TGCGCCAGCAGCACCCTTACAGGGGACTATGGCTACACCTTC
CASSTLTGDYGYTF
>.|.|TRBV5-1|TRBJ2-7
TGCGCCAGCAGCTTGGCGGGAGTCCACGAGCAGTACTTC
CASSLAGVHEQYF
>.|TRBD1|TRBV30|TRBJ2-7
TGTGCCTGGATTCCGGACAGGGGGCTTGGGGAGCAGTACTTC
CAWIPDRGLGEQYF
>.|TRBD1|TRBV5-1|TRBJ1-1
TGCGCCAGCAGCTCCCAGGGGGCGATTAGGAACACTGAAGCTTTCTTT
CASSSQGAIRNTEAFF
>.|.|TRBV6-1|TRBJ1-1
TGTGCCAGCAGTAGGGGCGAAGCTTTCTTT
CASSRGEAFF
>.|.|TRBV27|TRBJ2-5
TGTGCCAGCCGATTACAGGGGGGGGAGACCCAGTACTTC
CASRLQGGETQYF
>.|.|TRBV6-6|TRBJ2-1
TGTGCCAGCAGTCCTCATAGGACAGATTACAATGAGCAGTTCTTC
CASSPHRTDYNEQFF
>.|.|TRBV6-1|TRBJ1-3
TGTGCCAGCAGCCGGCATTCTGGAAACACCATATATTTT
CASSRHSGNTIYF
>.|TRBD1|TRBV5-4|TRBJ2-2
TGTGCCAGCAGCCAGGGGGCAGGGTTGAACGGGGAGCTGTTTTTT
CASSQGAGLNGELFF
>.|.|TRBV21-1|TRBJ2-3
TGTGCCAGCAACCCCCCCAGGTGGCTTCTCCCGCCCACTAGCACAGATACGCAGTATTTT
CASNPPRWLLPPTSTDTQYF
>.|.|TRBV30|TRBJ2-3
TGTGCCTGGAGGACGGGGATGATCCGGGTACGAACAGATACGCAGTATTTT
CAWRTGMIRVRTDTQYF
>.|.|TRBV11-1|TRBJ1-2
TGTGCCAGCAGCTTACGAGGAAGTGGCTACACCTTC
CASSLRGSGYTF
>.|.|TRBV7-2|TRBJ2-1
TGTGCCAGCAGCTCAGGGGGGACCAAGAATGAGCAGTTCTTC
CASSSGGTKNEQFF
>.|.|TRBV28|TRBJ2-7
TGTGCCAGCATCTCACCGTACCCGAAGAGCGAGCAGTACTTC
CASISPYPKSEQYF
>.|TRBD1|TRBV4-1|TRBJ1-4
TGCGCCAGCAGCCAGACAGGGGGTGGTATTGAAAAACTGTTTTTT
CASSQTGGGIEKLFF
>.|TRBD2|TRBV5-1|TRBJ2-7
TGCGCCAGCAGCTGGGGGACTAGCGGGAGGGCTGCCTACGAGCAGTACTTC
CASSWGTSGRAAYEQYF
>.|.|TRBV5-1|TRBJ2-1
TGCGCCAGCAGCTTGGAGGCAGGGTCAAGTGATGAGCAGTTCTTC
CASSLEAGSSDEQFF
>.|TRBD2|TRBV7-9|TRBJ2-7
TGTGCCAGCAGCTTGGGAGCGGGAGGGCCGGGCGAGCAGTACTTC
CASSLGAGGPGEQYF
>.|TRBD1|TRBV7-8|TRBJ1-2
TGTGCCAGCAGCTTAGTAGCAGGGGGGGACTATGGCTACACCTTC
CASSLVAGGDYGYTF
>.|TRBD1|TRBV19|TRBJ1-2
TGTGCCAGTAGTTCACCGGGACAGGGGAACTATGGCTACACCTTC
CASSSPGQGNYGYTF
>.|TRBD1|TRBV10-3|TRBJ2-5
TGTGCCATCACTGGACAGGGGGGAGAGACCCAGTACTTC
CAITGQGGETQYF
>.|TRBD1|TRBV5-1|TRBJ2-3
TGCGCCAGCAGCCCCGAGCCCCAGGGACAGCCTAGCACAGATACGCAGTATTTT
CASSPEPQGQPSTDTQYF